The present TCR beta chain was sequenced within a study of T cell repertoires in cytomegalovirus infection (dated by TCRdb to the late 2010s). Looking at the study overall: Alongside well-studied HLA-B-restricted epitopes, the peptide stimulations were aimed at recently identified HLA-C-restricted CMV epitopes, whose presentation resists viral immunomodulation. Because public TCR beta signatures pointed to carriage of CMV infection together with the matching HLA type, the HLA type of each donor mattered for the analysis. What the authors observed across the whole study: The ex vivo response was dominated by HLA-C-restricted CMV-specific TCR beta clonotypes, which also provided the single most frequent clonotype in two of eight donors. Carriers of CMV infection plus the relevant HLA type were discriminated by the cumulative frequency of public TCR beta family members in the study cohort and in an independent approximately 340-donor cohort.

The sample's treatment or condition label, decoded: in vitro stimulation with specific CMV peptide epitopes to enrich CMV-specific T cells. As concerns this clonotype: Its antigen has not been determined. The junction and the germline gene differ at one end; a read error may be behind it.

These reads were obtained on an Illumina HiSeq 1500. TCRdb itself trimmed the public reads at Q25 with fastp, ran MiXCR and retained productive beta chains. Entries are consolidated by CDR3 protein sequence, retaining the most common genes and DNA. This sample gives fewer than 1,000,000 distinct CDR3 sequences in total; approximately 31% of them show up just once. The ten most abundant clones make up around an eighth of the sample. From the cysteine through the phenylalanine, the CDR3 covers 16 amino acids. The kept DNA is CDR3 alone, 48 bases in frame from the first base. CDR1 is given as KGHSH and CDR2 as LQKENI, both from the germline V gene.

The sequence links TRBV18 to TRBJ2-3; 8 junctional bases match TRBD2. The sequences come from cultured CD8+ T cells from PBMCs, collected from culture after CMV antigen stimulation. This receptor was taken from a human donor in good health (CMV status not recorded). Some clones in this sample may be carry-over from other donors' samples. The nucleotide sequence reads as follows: TGTGCCAGCTCACCCCGTGGGAGCGGGAGCACAGGTACGCAGTATTTT. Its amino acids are CASSPRGSGSTGTQYF.